This T cell receptor beta chain comes out of a study of blood T cell repertoires in COVID-19. In the study overall: Whether acute or convalescent, the COVID-19 samples came from the United States, Italy and Spain. Sources were T cells, B-cell-depleted T cells, or PBMCs; the material itself was cDNA or gDNA.

This clone was counted a single time. The method was immunoSEQ multiplex PCR; TCRdb's version includes in-frame clones alone and lacks a portion of them. The sample includes just over 250,000 clones, approximately 88% of them seen just once. Seattle patients were enrolled while actively infected and followed longitudinally. The ends were cut back, 3 bases at V and 10 bases at J, with 9 bases in the middle. The CDR3 is made up of 11 amino acids. CDR1 is GTSNPN and CDR2 is SVGIG in the germline V gene (reference sequence). The V and J genes are TRBV30 and TRBJ1-4; D is perhaps TRBD1 (5 bases). Material for sequencing was peripheral blood. This TCR was sampled from a woman aged 70-85 years with COVID-19, enrolled during active disease. CDR3 DNA sequence: TGTGCCTGGAGCGGACAAAGAAAACTGTTTTTT. It specifies CAWSGQRKLFF. Variable domain in full (rest from reference TRBV30 and TRBJ1-4): SQTIHQWPATLVQPVGSPLSLECTVEGTSNPNLYWYRQAAGRGLQLLFYSVGIGQISSEVPQNLSASRPQDRQFILSSKKLLLSDSGFYLCAWSGQRKLFFGSGTQLSVL.